Listed below are T cell receptor beta chains from one sample, sequenced in a study of cytomegalovirus exposure and HLA in healthy donors. The protocol was immunoSEQ multiplex PCR, while the TCRdb copy is restricted to in-frame clones and leaves out a portion. The sample holds tens of thousands of clones; 60% to 80% are singletons and the top ten take 9% to 13%. Sequenced material: PBMCs. These TCRs come from a woman aged 40 to 50 in good health and CMV-seropositive. CDR3s include the opening cysteine and the closing phenylalanine or tryptophan. The D gene is left open where the match is weak. For some rows the clone size is stated as once, few or many, or as a class when expanded; others skip it.

V gene	clone size	D gene	J gene	CDR3 DNA	CDR3 protein
TRBV19	once	NA	TRBJ1-2	TGTGCCAGTAGTACCGATAGGACAGCGAGTAGGGGCTACACCTTC	CASSTDRTASRGYTF
TRBV6-5	few	TRBD1	TRBJ1-1	TGTGCCAGCAGTTTCCCCGGGACAGGGAACGTTTTCTTT	CASSFPGTGNVFF
TRBV7-9	once	NA	TRBJ2-4	TGTGCCAGCACCCAGACGGAGGGGCTTAAAAACATTCAGTACTTC	CASTQTEGLKNIQYF
TRBV6-4	NA	TRBD2	TRBJ2-3	TGTGCCAGCAGTCCGGGGGGGGACACAGATACGCAGTATTTT	CASSPGGDTDTQYF
TRBV6-1	NA	TRBD1	TRBJ2-2	TGTGCCACCAAGCTGGACAGGGCGGCCACCGGGGAGCTGTTTTTT	CATKLDRAATGELFF
TRBV5-4	NA	TRBD1	TRBJ1-1	TGTGCCAGCAGCCCGGGACAGGGCCTGAACACTGAAGCTTTCTTT	CASSPGQGLNTEAFF
TRBV6-1	NA	TRBD2	TRBJ2-7	TGTGCCAGCGTCTTGGCGGGGGGTACCTACGAGCAGTACTTC	CASVLAGGTYEQYF
TRBV10-3	NA	NA	TRBJ1-6	TGTGCCACCAGAGAGGGGGGGGAATCACCCCTCCACTTT	CATREGGESPLHF
TRBV15	once	TRBD1	TRBJ1-5	TGTGCCACCAGCAGAGATAGGGGGGAAAGGGGGCATCAGCCCCAGCATTTT	CATSRDRGERGHQPQHF
TRBV2	once	NA	TRBJ1-2	TGTGCCAGCAGCGCGCACGTCCGGGGGGCCTATGGCTACACCTTC	CASSAHVRGAYGYTF
TRBV6-5	NA	TRBD1	TRBJ2-5	TGTGCCAGCAGTTACGGGGACAGGGGATCGGAAGAGACCCAGTACTTC	CASSYGDRGSEETQYF
TRBV5-6	NA	TRBD1	TRBJ1-2	TGTGCCAGCAGCTTGGAGGGACAGGGGTTTGGCTACACCTTC	CASSLEGQGFGYTF
TRBV7-9	NA	NA	TRBJ1-4	TGTGCCAGCAGCTTAAATTCGCGGGGCCTAGGTGAAAAACTGTTTTTT	CASSLNSRGLGEKLFF
TRBV6-6	NA	NA	TRBJ1-1	TGTGCCAGCAGTTGGGGCGTCGTCGGGGGTGAAGCTTTCTTT	CASSWGVVGGEAFF
TRBV6-5	NA	NA	TRBJ1-1	TGTGCCAGCAGTATACAAGATCAGAACACTGAAGCTTTCTTT	CASSIQDQNTEAFF
TRBV5-1	NA	NA	TRBJ2-7	TGCGCCAGCAGCTTGGAAGGGGGAACCTACGAGCAGTACTTC	CASSLEGGTYEQYF
TRBV30	NA	NA	TRBJ1-1	TGTGCCTGGAGGGCCGGAGGGAACACTGAAGCTTTCTTT	CAWRAGGNTEAFF
TRBV10-3	NA	NA	TRBJ1-1	TGTGCCATCAGTGACGGGGGGTCATGGGCTGAAGCTTTCTTT	CAISDGGSWAEAFF
TRBV15	NA	NA	TRBJ1-6	TGTGCCACCAGCACAATGTTCGGGTATTCTAATTCACCCCTCCACTTT	CATSTMFGYSNSPLHF
TRBV6-4	few	TRBD2	TRBJ2-3	TGTGCCAGCAGCGGGGGGGCGACAGATACGCAGTATTTT	CASSGGATDTQYF
TRBV6-1	NA	TRBD1	TRBJ2-7	TGTGCCAGCAGTGATCCCGGACAGGGTTCTTACGAGCAGTACTTC	CASSDPGQGSYEQYF
TRBV9	few	TRBD1	TRBJ1-5	TGTGCCAGCAGCGTAATAAGAACGGGACAGGGGACCAACCAGCCCCAGCATTTT	CASSVIRTGQGTNQPQHF
TRBV2	NA	NA	TRBJ1-4	TGTGCCAGCAGAGTGGAGGCACAGCGCTCTGAAAAACTGTTTTTT	CASRVEAQRSEKLFF
TRBV5-6	NA	TRBD1	TRBJ1-1	TGTGCCAGCAGCTTCCCGGTCCAGGGGGCTAACACTGAAGCTTTCTTT	CASSFPVQGANTEAFF
TRBV11-3	NA	TRBD1	TRBJ1-1	TGTGCCAGCAGCGACTTGACAGGGCAGAACACTGAAGCTTTCTTT	CASSDLTGQNTEAFF
TRBV5-8	few	TRBD1	TRBJ2-5	TGTGCCAGCAGCTTAAACAGGGGGCGTGAGACCCAGTACTTC	CASSLNRGRETQYF
TRBV5-1	NA	NA	TRBJ2-3	TGCGCCAGCAGCTCGACGGCAGGCTTTACCACAGATACGCAGTATTTT	CASSSTAGFTTDTQYF
TRBV7-8	once	NA	TRBJ2-7	TGTGCCAGCAGCAACAGGGGGGGGGCTTACGAGCAGTACTTC	CASSNRGGAYEQYF
TRBV5-1	NA	TRBD1	TRBJ1-4	TGCGCCAGCAGCACGGGGACAGGCGAAAAACTGTTTTTT	CASSTGTGEKLFF
TRBV5-1	few	TRBD2	TRBJ2-3	TGCGCCAGCCACTTGACTAGCGGGATAAGAGGGACAGATACGCAGTATTTT	CASHLTSGIRGTDTQYF
TRBV5-1	NA	NA	TRBJ2-1	TGCGCCAGCAGCTCTAACAGGCTAGAGAATGAGCAGTTCTTC	CASSSNRLENEQFF
TRBV4-2	NA	TRBD2	TRBJ2-7	TGTGCCAGCAGCCAGAGGCTAGGTGCGGGGGACTCGTGGCAGTACTTC	CASSQRLGAGDSWQYF
TRBV6-6	NA	TRBD1	TRBJ2-7	TGTGCCAGCAGTCCGACAGGGATCTCCTACGAGCAGTACTTC	CASSPTGISYEQYF
TRBV5-6	NA	NA	TRBJ1-4	TGTGCCAGCAGCCCCCTAGGTGGCAAGGCTTATAATGAAAAACTGTTTTTT	CASSPLGGKAYNEKLFF
TRBV6-4	once	TRBD2	TRBJ2-1	TGTGCCAGCAGTCCACTCGGGGGGTCTAGCCACAATGAGCAGTTCTTC	CASSPLGGSSHNEQFF
TRBV30	NA	NA	TRBJ1-1	TGTGCCTGGAAGTACTCTACTGAAGCTTTCTTT	CAWKYSTEAFF
TRBV2	once	TRBD2	TRBJ2-5	TGTGCCACCGTAGGGGGACTAGCGGGGCCCCAAGAGACCCAGTACTTC	CATVGGLAGPQETQYF
TRBV7-9	NA	TRBD1	TRBJ1-2	TGTGCCAGCAGGCTACGACAGGGCCTCCTCTTC	CASRLRQGLLF
TRBV5-6	NA	TRBD2	TRBJ2-3	TGTGCCAGCAGCCGCAGAAGGACTAGCGGGGGCACAGATACGCAGTATTTT	CASSRRRTSGGTDTQYF
TRBV4-1	NA	NA	TRBJ1-5	TGCGCCAGCAGCCAAGGGGCCCTGACAGTCAATCAGCCCCAGCATTTT	CASSQGALTVNQPQHF
TRBV5-5	few	NA	TRBJ2-7	TGTGCCAGCAGCTTGACAGGGGGAGGGAGTTACGAGCAGTACTTC	CASSLTGGGSYEQYF
TRBV2	NA	NA	TRBJ2-4	TGTGCCAGCAGGGGGCCTCGAGGTGGCGAAAACATTCAGTACTTC	CASRGPRGGENIQYF
TRBV11-2	NA	NA	TRBJ1-4	TGTGCCAGCAGCTTGGGTACAGTGAATGAAAAACTGTTTTTT	CASSLGTVNEKLFF
TRBV7-9	once	NA	TRBJ2-7	TGTGCCAGCAGCTCCTCAGGACAGAGGGGGTACTTC	CASSSSGQRGYF
TRBV7-9	NA	NA	TRBJ2-7	TGTGCCAGCAGCTCCTCCGAGCTTTCCTACGAGCAGTACTTC	CASSSSELSYEQYF
TRBV5-6	NA	TRBD1	TRBJ1-1	TGTGCCAGCAGCATCGACAGGGCAACGTCTTTCTTT	CASSIDRATSFF
TRBV29-1	NA	NA	TRBJ1-1	TGCAGCGTTTTGGGTCAGGCAATGAACACTGAAGCTTTCTTT	CSVLGQAMNTEAFF
TRBV7-8	NA	NA	TRBJ1-1	TGTGCCAGCAGCTTTTGGGGCGTTAACACTGAAGCTTTCTTT	CASSFWGVNTEAFF
TRBV6-5	few	TRBD1	TRBJ2-7	TGTGCCAGCAGTTATACAGGGGTCTCCTACGAGCAGTACTTC	CASSYTGVSYEQYF
TRBV27	NA	NA	TRBJ1-5	TGTGCCAGCCAATACCAGGGCGGTCATCAGCCCCAGCATTTT	CASQYQGGHQPQHF
TRBV6-6	NA	NA	TRBJ1-5	TGTGCCAGCAGTGCTCAGGGAAATAGCAATCAGCCCCAGCATTTT	CASSAQGNSNQPQHF
TRBV19	few	TRBD1	TRBJ1-1	TGTGCCAGTAGTGGGACAGGGTACACTGAAGCTTTCTTT	CASSGTGYTEAFF
TRBV5-1	NA	NA	TRBJ2-5	TGCGCCAGCAGCGTCAGGGGGGCGGAGGAGACCCAGTACTTC	CASSVRGAEETQYF
TRBV6-6	NA	TRBD1	TRBJ1-1	TGTGCCAGCAGTTACTCGACAGGGGGATTGAACACTGAAGCTTTCTTT	CASSYSTGGLNTEAFF